The entry that follows covers one T cell receptor beta chain sequence. This clonotype has a count of ten or more. It lacks a known antigen. No quality values exist for individual bases; no much larger clone is one base distant. Libraries were made using PCR. This sample was sequenced with an Illumina HiSeq 2500. TCR libraries were prepared with molecular barcoding, using unique molecular identifiers to normalize TCRbeta repertoire quantification. TCRdb reprocessed the public reads (quality trimming at Q25 with fastp, clone calling with MiXCR) and kept in-frame beta chains. Records with the same CDR3 protein are collapsed into one entry carrying the most frequent genes and DNA. A total of 450,000 to 600,000 distinct CDR3 sequences appear in this sample, approximately 12% of them only once. The ten most abundant clones make up 2.2% of the sample. The meaning of the sample's treatment or condition label: allogeneic hematopoietic cell transplantation with graft depleted of TCRalphabeta T cells and CD19 B cells. The transplant recipients were children given TCRalphabeta/CD19-depleted allogeneic hematopoietic cell grafts.

CDR1 and CDR2 were assigned from the germline V gene as MDHEN and SYDVKM. The CDR3 starts with the cysteine, ends with the phenylalanine, and has 14 residues. Only CDR3 DNA remains: 42 bases, in frame from the first base. V and J lose 6 bases and 4 bases, and a span of 14 bases separates them. This specimen comes from a study of T-cell reconstitution after alpha-beta-depleted transplantation in children (dated by TCRdb to the mid-2010s). With regard to the full study: T-cell immune reconstitution after TCRalphabeta/CD19-depleted allogeneic hematopoietic cell transplantation in children was quantitatively tracked in the study by means of TCR repertoire profiling.

Results and caveats for the whole study, not just this receptor: About two months after transplant, the apparently early recovery of alphabetaT-cell counts reportedly depended on just several hundred clones that had expanded rapidly and came from non-depleted graft cells. The high TCRbeta diversity at day 60 in some patients was ascribed to recipient T cells and intrathymic progenitors that had survived conditioning. The frequencies of hyperexpanded clones fell over the following months, and after one year, T-cell counts and TCRbeta diversity were mostly attributed to newly produced T cells.

The material sequenced was PBMCs, mostly from graft donor cells, taken 360 days after TCRalphabeta/CD19-depleted stem cell transplant. The origin of this receptor is a male patient aged 10 to 17 who had a stem cell transplant for acute myeloid leukemia, so the T cells may come from the graft donor. The chain couples TRBV28 to TRBJ2-3; the D gene cannot be named for sure. The CDR3 region: CASSPAGVPDTQYF. The nucleotide sequence reads as follows: TGTGCCAGCAGCCCTGCCGGTGTCCCAGATACGCAGTATTTT.